What follows are 3 T cell receptor beta chains derived from one specimen sequenced in a study of cytomegalovirus exposure and HLA in healthy donors. PCR primers comprised 60 Vbeta and 13 Jbeta primers. Here immunoSEQ multiplex PCR was the method, and the copy in TCRdb shows in-frame clones only, minus some. The sample shows around 130,000 clones, 65% to 90% of them seen only once. The material sequenced was PBMCs. These TCRs come from a girl aged 2-10 years in good health and CMV-seronegative.

Regarding this clone: The same CDR3 also results from other DNA sequences found in this sample. Written as DNA, the CDR3 is TGTGCCAGCAGCAAAGGACAGGGGAATACTGAAGCTTTCTTT. Amino acid sequence: CASSKGQGNTEAFF. This chain uses TRBV21-1 with TRBJ1-1; the table's TRBD1 call for D was not verified on the DNA. TRBV21-1 is an annotated pseudogene. The CDR3 is 14 amino acids.

The rearrangement links TRBV7-2 to TRBJ1-1; tentative D call: TRBD1 (5 bases). Germline loops: CDR1 SGHTA, CDR2 FQGNSA. CDR3 size: 13 residues. The ends were cut back, 1 base at V and 8 bases at J, with 11 bases in the middle. The CDR3 coding sequence is TGTGCCAGCAGCTTAGGGCAGGGCCGGGAAGCTTTCTTT. This codes for CASSLGQGREAFF.

J is TRBJ1-1 and V is TRBV27, with TRBD1 as a possible D gene (6 bases). This CDR3 region has 15 residues. Germline values: CDR1 MNHEY, CDR2 SMNVEV (reference sequence). V was cut by 4 bases and J by 1 base, with 13 bases left in between. CDR3 bases: TGTGCCAGCAGTTCCAGACAGGCAGGGAACACTGAAGCTTTCTTT. Protein product: CASSSRQAGNTEAFF.